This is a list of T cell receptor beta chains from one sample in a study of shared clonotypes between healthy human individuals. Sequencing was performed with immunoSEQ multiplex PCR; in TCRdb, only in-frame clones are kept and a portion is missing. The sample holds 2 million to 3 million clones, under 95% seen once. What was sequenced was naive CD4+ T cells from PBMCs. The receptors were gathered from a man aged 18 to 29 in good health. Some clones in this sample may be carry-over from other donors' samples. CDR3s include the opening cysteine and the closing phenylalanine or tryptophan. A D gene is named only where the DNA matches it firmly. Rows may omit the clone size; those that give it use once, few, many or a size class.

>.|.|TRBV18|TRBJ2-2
CASSPPQTTGELFF
TGTGCCAGCTCACCACCTCAGACCACCGGGGAGCTGTTTTTT
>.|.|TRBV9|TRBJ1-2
CASSAPGTPRIRGYTF
TGTGCCAGCAGCGCTCCCGGGACGCCAAGGATCCGTGGCTACACCTTC
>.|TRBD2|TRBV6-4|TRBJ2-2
CASSDSGLAAGTGELFF
TGTGCCAGCAGTGACTCGGGACTAGCGGCGGGCACCGGGGAGCTGTTTTTT
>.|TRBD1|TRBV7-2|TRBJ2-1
CASSLDRGQYNEQFF
TGTGCCAGCAGCCTAGACAGGGGGCAATACAATGAGCAGTTCTTC
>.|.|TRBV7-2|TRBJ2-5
CASSLVARVGETQYF
TGTGCCAGCAGCTTAGTGGCCAGGGTAGGAGAGACCCAGTACTTC
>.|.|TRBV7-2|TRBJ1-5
CASSPERGYNQPQHF
TGTGCCAGCAGCCCTGAAAGGGGGTATAATCAGCCCCAGCATTTT
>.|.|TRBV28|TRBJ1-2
CASSTGLLSAGYGYTF
TGTGCCAGCAGTACAGGGCTTCTATCAGCTGGCTATGGCTACACCTTC
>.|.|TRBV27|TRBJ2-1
CASSLPGLGYNEQFF
TGTGCCAGCAGTCTACCGGGACTCGGTTACAATGAGCAGTTCTTC
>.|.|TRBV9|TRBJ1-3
CASSVPPGNTIYF
TGTGCCAGCAGCGTACCACCGGGAAACACCATATATTTT
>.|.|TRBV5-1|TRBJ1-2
CASSRRGDGYTF
TGCGCCAGCAGCAGAAGGGGCGACGGCTACACCTTC
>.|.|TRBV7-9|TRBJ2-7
CASSPGVHEQYF
TGTGCCAGCAGCCCAGGGGTCCACGAGCAGTACTTC
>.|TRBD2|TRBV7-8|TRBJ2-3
CASSLLAGSTDTQYF
TGTGCCAGCAGCTTACTAGCGGGAAGCACAGATACGCAGTATTTT
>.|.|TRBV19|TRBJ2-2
CASSIGGETGELFF
TGTGCCAGTAGTATAGGCGGGGAAACCGGGGAGCTGTTTTTT
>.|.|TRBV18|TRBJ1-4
CASSPPQGEKLFF
TGTGCCAGCTCACCACCTCAGGGAGAAAAACTGTTTTTT
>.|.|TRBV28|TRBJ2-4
CASSGSENIQYF
TGTGCCAGCAGTGGGTCCGAAAACATTCAGTACTTC
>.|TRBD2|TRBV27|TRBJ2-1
CASTTSGNYNEQFF
TGTGCCAGCACGACTAGCGGTAACTACAATGAGCAGTTCTTC
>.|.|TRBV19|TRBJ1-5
CASSIDRARNQPQHF
TGTGCCAGTAGTATAGATAGGGCCCGCAATCAGCCCCAGCATTTT
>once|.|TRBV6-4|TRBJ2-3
CASSDEAWQDTQYF
TGTGCCAGCAGTGACGAGGCCTGGCAGGATACGCAGTATTTT
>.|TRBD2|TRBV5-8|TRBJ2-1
CASSLVLAAPKQFF
TGTGCCAGCAGCTTGGTACTAGCGGCACCTAAGCAGTTCTTC
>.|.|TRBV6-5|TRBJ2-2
CASSQGYNTGELFF
TGTGCCAGCAGTCAAGGATACAACACCGGGGAGCTGTTTTTT
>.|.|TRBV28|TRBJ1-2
CASSLSGLYGYTF
TGTGCCAGCAGTTTATCAGGGCTCTATGGCTACACCTTC